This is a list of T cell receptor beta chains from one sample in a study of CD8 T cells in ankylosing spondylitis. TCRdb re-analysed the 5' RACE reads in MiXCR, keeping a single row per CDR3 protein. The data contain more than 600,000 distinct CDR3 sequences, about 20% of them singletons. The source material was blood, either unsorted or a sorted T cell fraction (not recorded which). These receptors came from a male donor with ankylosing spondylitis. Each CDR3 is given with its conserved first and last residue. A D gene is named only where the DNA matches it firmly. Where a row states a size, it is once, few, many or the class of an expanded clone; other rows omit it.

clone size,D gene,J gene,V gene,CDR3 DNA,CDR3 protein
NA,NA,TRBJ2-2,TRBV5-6,TGTGCCAGCAGCTCGAAGGACAGAGAATTCACCGGGGAGCTGTTTTTT,CASSSKDREFTGELFF
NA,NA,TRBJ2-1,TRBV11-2,TGTGCCAGCAGCTTAGTCAGGTCCAATGAGCAGTTCTTC,CASSLVRSNEQFF
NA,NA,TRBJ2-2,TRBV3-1,TGTGCCAGCGTTTCTGGGGAGCTGTTTTTT,CASVSGELFF
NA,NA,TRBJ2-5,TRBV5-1,TGCGCCAGCAGCTTGTCTCCGACCAAAGAGACCCAGTACTTC,CASSLSPTKETQYF
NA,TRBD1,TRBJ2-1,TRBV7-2,TGTACCAGCAGTCCTGCAGGGGGAAGAGGGAATGAGCAGTTCTTC,CTSSPAGGRGNEQFF
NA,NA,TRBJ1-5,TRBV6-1,TGTGCCAGCAGTGAACTTGGGGGCAATCAGCCCCAGCATTTT,CASSELGGNQPQHF
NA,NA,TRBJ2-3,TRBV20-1,TGCAGTGCCATCCCGATGACGCTTTCTTTCCCGACCGGCACAGATACGCAGTATTTT,CSAIPMTLSFPTGTDTQYF
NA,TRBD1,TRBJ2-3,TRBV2,TGTGCCAGCAGACCGGGACAGGGGTCAGATACGCAGTATTTT,CASRPGQGSDTQYF
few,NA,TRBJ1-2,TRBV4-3,TGCGCCAGCAGCCAAGAGATCAGGCCCTTCTATGGCTACACCTTC,CASSQEIRPFYGYTF
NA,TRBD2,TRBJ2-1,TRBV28,TGTGCCAGCAGTTTGGGGATACGGGAGGATAGAGGGCAGTTCTTC,CASSLGIREDRGQFF
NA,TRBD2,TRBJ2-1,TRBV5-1,TGCGCCAGCAGCTTGGGTTATTTGGCTAGCGGGAGACGGTCCTACAATGAGCAGTTCTTC,CASSLGYLASGRRSYNEQFF
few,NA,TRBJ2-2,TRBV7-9,TGTGCCAGCATCCCGACTGGTACCGGGGAGCTGTTTTTT,CASIPTGTGELFF
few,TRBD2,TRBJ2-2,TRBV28,TGTGCCAGCAGTCGGGCTAGCGGGAGAGACACCGGGGAGCTGTTTTTT,CASSRASGRDTGELFF
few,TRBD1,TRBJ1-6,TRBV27,TGTGCCAGCAGTTTAAAGACAGGGAGCTCCTATAATTCACCCCTCCACTTT,CASSLKTGSSYNSPLHF
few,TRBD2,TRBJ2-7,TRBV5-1,TGCGCCAGCAGCTTGGGGACTAGCTGGGAGGCATACTCCTACGAGCAGTACTTC,CASSLGTSWEAYSYEQYF
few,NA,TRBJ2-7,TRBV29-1,TGCAGCGTTACAGCGGCAGGGAGAGAATACGAGCAGTACTTC,CSVTAAGREYEQYF
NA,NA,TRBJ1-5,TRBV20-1,TGCAGTGCTAGAGCCAGGGGCCATCAGCCCCAGCATTTT,CSARARGHQPQHF
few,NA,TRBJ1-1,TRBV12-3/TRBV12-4,TGTGCCAGCAGTTCGGTCCAGGGCTTGGCTCCTGAAGCTTTCTTT,CASSSVQGLAPEAFF
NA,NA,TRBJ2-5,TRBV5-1,TGCGCCAGCAGCTCGCAACAGGGAACCATCCAAGAGACCCAGTACTTC,CASSSQQGTIQETQYF
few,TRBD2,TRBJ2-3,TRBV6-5,TGTGCCAGCAGTTATAGCGGGGGGGCGATGGATACGCAGTATTTT,CASSYSGGAMDTQYF
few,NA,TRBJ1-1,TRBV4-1,TGCGCCAGCAGCTCAATACAGGCAATGAACACTGAAGCTTTCTTT,CASSSIQAMNTEAFF
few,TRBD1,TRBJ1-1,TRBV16,TGTGCCAGCAGCCAATTGGGACAGGGAGGCCCGGGGTGGAACACTGAAGCTTTCTTT,CASSQLGQGGPGWNTEAFF
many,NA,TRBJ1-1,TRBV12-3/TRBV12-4,TGTGCCAGCAGTATCTTGGGAGACCCTGAAGCTTTCTTT,CASSILGDPEAFF
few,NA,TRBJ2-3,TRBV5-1,TGCGCCAGCAGCTTGGCGGACCTTGACACAGATACGCAGTATTTT,CASSLADLDTDTQYF
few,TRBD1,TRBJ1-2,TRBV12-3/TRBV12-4,TGTGCCAGCAGAATGACAGGGGTTGGCTACACCTTC,CASRMTGVGYTF
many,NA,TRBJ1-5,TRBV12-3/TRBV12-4,TGTGCCAGCAGTTTTGAAGAAAATTATAGCAATCAGCCCCAGCATTTT,CASSFEENYSNQPQHF
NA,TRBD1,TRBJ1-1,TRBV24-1,TGTGCCACCAGTGGCCAACCCGGGACAGGGAAGATGAACACTGAAGCTTTCTTT,CATSGQPGTGKMNTEAFF
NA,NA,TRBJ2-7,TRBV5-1,TGCGCCAGCAGCCTAGGGGACTCGGGGCAGTACTTC,CASSLGDSGQYF
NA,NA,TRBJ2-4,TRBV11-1,TGTGCCAGCAGCTTACATATGGGGGGCGAGTCAAAAAACATTCAGTACTTC,CASSLHMGGESKNIQYF
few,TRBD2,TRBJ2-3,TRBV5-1,TGCGCCAGCTCCGACCCTAGCGGGAGTGGAGATACGCAGTATTTT,CASSDPSGSGDTQYF
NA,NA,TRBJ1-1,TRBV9,TGTGCCAACCAGAGAAAGGAGAGAATGAACACTGAAGCTTTCTTT,CANQRKERMNTEAFF
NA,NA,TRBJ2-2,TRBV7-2,TGTGCCAGCAGCTTTGGGAAACCCGGGGAGCTGTTTTTT,CASSFGKPGELFF
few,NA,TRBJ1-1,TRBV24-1,TGTGCCACCAGTGATTTGTTTGGTCCGGGCAGCGATGAGGACACTGAAGCTTTCTTT,CATSDLFGPGSDEDTEAFF
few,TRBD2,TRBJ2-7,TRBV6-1,TGTGCCAGCAGGGCGGGACTAGCGGGGATCTACGAGCAGTACTTC,CASRAGLAGIYEQYF
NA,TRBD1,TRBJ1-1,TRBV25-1,TGTGCCAGCAGCGGAGTAGACAGGGCGAACACTGAAGCTTTCTTT,CASSGVDRANTEAFF
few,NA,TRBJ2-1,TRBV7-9,TGTGCCAGCAGTAAATCTCCCGACGCGGCTTACAATGAGCAGTTCTTC,CASSKSPDAAYNEQFF
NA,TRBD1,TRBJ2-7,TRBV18,TGTGCCAGCTCAACAGGGACAGGGGAAAGGAAGCAGTACTTC,CASSTGTGERKQYF
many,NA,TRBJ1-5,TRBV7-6,TGTGCCAGCAGGTCGACCGAGGTCTGGGGGGAGCCCCAGCATTTT,CASRSTEVWGEPQHF
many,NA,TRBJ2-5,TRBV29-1,TGCAGCGTTGAAGGGACCGCAGGTTGGCAAGAGACCCAGTACTTC,CSVEGTAGWQETQYF
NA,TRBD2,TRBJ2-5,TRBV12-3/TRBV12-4,TGTGCCAGCAGCTCAGGGTACCGGGGGGTCCAAGAGACCCAGTACTTC,CASSSGYRGVQETQYF
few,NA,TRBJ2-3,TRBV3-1,TGTGCCAGCAGCCAAGACGCGGCCGGCACAGATACGCAGTATTTT,CASSQDAAGTDTQYF
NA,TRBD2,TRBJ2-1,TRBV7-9,TGTGCCAGCAGCCGTGGGGCCAGCGGGGTGGCAAATGAGCAGTTCTTC,CASSRGASGVANEQFF
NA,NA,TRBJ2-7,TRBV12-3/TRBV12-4,TGTGCCAGCCATAACATTGGGGACTACGAGCAGTACTTC,CASHNIGDYEQYF
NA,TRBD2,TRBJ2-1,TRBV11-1,TGTGCCAGCAGGGAAAGCTCTAGCGGGATGACCTCCTACAATGAGCAGTTCTTC,CASRESSSGMTSYNEQFF
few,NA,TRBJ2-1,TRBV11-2,TGTGCCAGCAGCTTAGAACCTATCAATGAGCAGTTCTTC,CASSLEPINEQFF
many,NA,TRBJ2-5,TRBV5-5,TGTGCCAGCAGCTTGGCTGCCGGCCAAGAGACCCAGTACTTC,CASSLAAGQETQYF
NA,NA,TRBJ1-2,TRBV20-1,TGCAGTGCTGCAGCGGGTTGGGGGGAGACGGCGGGCTACACCTTC,CSAAAGWGETAGYTF
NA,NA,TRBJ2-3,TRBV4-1,TGCGCCAGCAGCCAAGGAGAACGGGGTACGCAGTATTTT,CASSQGERGTQYF
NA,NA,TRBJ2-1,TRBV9,TGTGCCAGCAGCGTAGTGGGACAAGCCTACAATGAGCAGTTCTTC,CASSVVGQAYNEQFF
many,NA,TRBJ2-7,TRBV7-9,TGTGCCAGCAGCCTCCGGCAGGGGGGTTACGAGCAGTACTTC,CASSLRQGGYEQYF
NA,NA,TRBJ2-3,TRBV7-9,TGTGCCACCCAGGTGGGGGTAGGAGATACGCAGTATTTT,CATQVGVGDTQYF
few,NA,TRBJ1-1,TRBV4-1,TGCGCCAGCAGCCAAGGGCCGGGGGCGGGAGCTTTCTTT,CASSQGPGAGAFF
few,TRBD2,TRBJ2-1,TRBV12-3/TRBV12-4,TGTGCCAGCAGTTTAAGAGCGGGAGATCTCAATGAGCAGTTCTTC,CASSLRAGDLNEQFF
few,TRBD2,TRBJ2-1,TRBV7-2,TGTGCCAGCAGCTATGAAGCGGGAGTTCGGGGGAATGAGCAGTTCTTC,CASSYEAGVRGNEQFF
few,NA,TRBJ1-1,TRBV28,TGTGCCAGCACCGAAACTAGTCTGAACACTGAAGCTTTCTTT,CASTETSLNTEAFF